Each of the 32 T cell receptor beta chains below was sequenced from the same sample in a study of sequential checkpoint blockade in melanoma. Sequencing was performed with immunoSEQ multiplex PCR; in TCRdb, only in-frame clones are kept and a portion is missing. The data contain 2,500 to 3,500 clones, 50% to 75% of them seen just once; the ten biggest clones take up roughly 22%. Regarding treatment: randomized to nivolumab then ipilimumab (arm A) or the reverse (arm B). The sequencing here drew on CD8+ T cells sorted from blood (inferred from file names), taken from a patient given nivolumab and ipilimumab in sequence. The receptors shown here come from a human donor with melanoma.

The chain combines TRBV11-2 with TRBJ1-1, with a weak D call TRBD1 (5 bases). CDR3 size: 14 residues. The ends were cut back, 3 bases at V and 1 base at J, with 9 bases in the middle. Germline-derived CDR1 and CDR2 are SGHAT and FQNNGV. This chain's CDR3 is CASSLWGENTEAFF. CDR3 coding DNA: TGTGCCAGCAGCTTGTGGGGGGAGAACACTGAAGCTTTCTTT.

This clone has only a few counts. The V and J genes are TRBV2 and TRBJ2-5; 8 bases map to TRBD2. CDR1 SNHLY and CDR2 FYNNEI come from the germline V gene. The CDR3 runs to 15 residues. The J segment lost 4 bases and the V segment lost 4 bases, leaving 8 bases of the junction unmatched. The CDR3, as DNA: TGTGCCAGCAGTGGCTTGGGACTAGAAAGAGAGACCCAGTACTTC. Translating it yields CASSGLGLERETQYF.

V and J are TRBV6-5 and TRBJ1-2; D unclear. This CDR3 has 13 residues. Germline V gene sequence: CDR1 MNHEY, CDR2 SVGAGI. The germline V and J ends were trimmed by 6 bases and 3 bases, with 11 bases remaining between them. The CDR3: CASSLGRDYGYTF. In DNA form, the CDR3 reads TGTGCCAGCAGCCTCGGGAGGGACTATGGCTACACCTTC.

V gene TRBV19 combines with J gene TRBJ2-3, with D possibly being TRBD1 (6 bases). The CDR3 extends over 14 amino acids. Germline V gene lookup returns CDR1 LNHDA and CDR2 SQIVND (reference sequence). Trimming pared 7 bases from V and 3 bases from J, leaving 14 bases between. In DNA form, the CDR3 reads TGTGCCAGTACCACCATCCAGGGGACAGATACGCAGTATTTT. Translated, it gives CASTTIQGTDTQYF.

The J gene is TRBJ1-5, the V gene TRBV2; unclear D gene. This CDR3 has 12 residues. V was pared by 7 bases and J by 3 bases, with 7 bases between. Germline V gene lookup returns CDR1 SNHLY and CDR2 FYNNEI. DNA for the CDR3: TGTGCCAGCAAGGAGGACAATCAGCCCCAGCATTTT. Its translation is CASKEDNQPQHF. The full variable domain, its missing parts supplied by reference TRBV2 and TRBJ1-5, is EPEVTQTPSHQVTQMGQEVILRCVPISNHLYFYWYRQILGQKVEFLVSFYNNEISEKSEIFDDQFSVERPDGSNFTLKIRSTKLEDSAMYFCASKEDNQPQHFGDGTRLSIL.

The genes are TRBV2 and TRBJ2-5; D remains unclear. Trimming cost V 3 bases and J 2 bases, with 10 bases left between them. Germline CDR1 reads SNHLY; CDR2 reads FYNNEI. The CDR3 is 14 amino acids. The DNA of the CDR3 is TGTGCCAGCAGTGAGGCGAAGGAGCAAGAGACCCAGTACTTC. This translates into CASSEAKEQETQYF.

This sequence joins TRBV5-1 and TRBJ2-5, with a tentative D call TRBD1 (6 bases). The J call is doubtful: the DNA matches TRBJ2-7 better. Germline CDR1 SGHRS, CDR2 YFSETQ. There are 14 residues in the CDR3. The chain's CDR3 is CASSLFQGPYEQYF. The CDR3 nucleotides read TGCGCCAGCAGCTTGTTTCAGGGGCCCTACGAGCAGTACTTC.

V gene TRBV7-9 combines with J gene TRBJ2-3; 7 nucleotides line up with TRBD1. The trim removed 5 bases at V and 6 bases at J, leaving 5 bases unmatched. CDR3 length: 13 residues. CDR1 and CDR2 (germline): SEHNR, FQNEAQ (reference sequence). CDR3 protein: CASSLEGADTQYF. The CDR3 nucleotides are TGTGCCAGCAGCCTAGAGGGGGCGGATACGCAGTATTTT.

This clone was observed a handful of times. Since a far larger clone is one base different, this is likely a read error. The J gene is TRBJ1-2, the V gene TRBV6-5; D is possibly TRBD1 (5 bases). Germline lookup yields CDR1 MNHEY and CDR2 SVGAGI. CDR3 length: 13 amino acids. The CDR3 region is CASDHGRDYRYTF. In DNA, the CDR3 is TGTGCCAGCGACCACGGGAGGGACTATCGCTACACCTTC.

The chain uses TRBV4-1 and TRBJ2-3, with 7 bases that match TRBD2. V dropped 5 bases and J dropped 5; count of bases not matched to a gene: 10. Germline loops: CDR1 MGHRA, CDR2 YSYEKL. The CDR3 spans 15 residues. The CDR3, as DNA: TGCGCCAGCAGCGAAATTGGGACTACACAAGATACGCAGTATTTT. Protein: CASSEIGTTQDTQYF.

This clone was counted only a few times. Other nucleotide sequences in the sample specify the same CDR3. This chain connects TRBV19 to TRBJ1-1; weak D call: TRBD1 (6 bases). Germline CDR1 LNHDA, CDR2 SQIVND (reference sequence). CDR3 size: 15 residues. With 4 bases removed from V and 1 base from J, the gap between germline ends came to 13 bases. The CDR3 is CASSTPGQRNTEAFF. CDR3 coding DNA: TGTGCCAGTAGTACACCCGGACAGAGGAACACTGAAGCTTTCTTT.

The table lists this clone with a few counts. The chain combines TRBV7-9 with TRBJ1-1; TRBD1 aligns across 8 bases. V lost 4 bases, J lost 8 bases, and 6 bases stayed unmatched. The CDR3 runs to 13 residues. The V gene's germline CDR1 is SEHNR and CDR2 FQNEAQ (reference sequence). This CDR3 reads CASSSPGGAEAFF. The DNA of the CDR3 is TGTGCCAGCAGCTCCCCAGGGGGCGCGGAAGCTTTCTTT.

The V and J genes are TRBV7-9 and TRBJ2-2; 9 bases agree with TRBD1. V was pared by 3 bases and J by 5 bases, with 4 bases of the junction left unmatched. This CDR3 has 15 residues. Germline V gene data show CDR1 as SEHNR and CDR2 as FQNEAQ (reference sequence). The CDR3, as DNA: TGTGCCAGCAGCTTCACCGGGACAGGGACCGGGGAGCTGTTTTTT. Protein sequence: CASSFTGTGTGELFF.

V and J are TRBV7-9 and TRBJ2-3; 14 nucleotides agree with TRBD2. The germline V gene has CDR1 SEHNR and CDR2 FQNEAQ (reference sequence). Trimming took 4 bases from V and 0 from J; bases not matched to a gene: 3. The CDR3 totals 17 residues. CDR3 nucleotide sequence: TGTGCCAGCAGCTCGACTAGCGGGGGGGCTAGCACAGATACGCAGTATTTT. Encoded protein: CASSSTSGGASTDTQYF.

This chain uses TRBV2 with TRBJ2-7, with TRBD1 identical over 9 bases. CDR1 and CDR2 from the germline V gene are SNHLY and FYNNEI. There are 14 residues in the CDR3. V gave up 7 bases and J gave up 3 bases; unmatched junction bases: 7. CDR3 residues: CASNPPGQGYEQYF. In nucleotides, the CDR3 is TGTGCCAGCAATCCCCCGGGACAGGGCTACGAGCAGTACTTC.

This rearrangement joins TRBV13 to TRBJ2-5, with 10 bases lining up with TRBD1. The CDR3 has 15 amino acids. Germline values: CDR1 PRHDT, CDR2 FYEKMQ (reference sequence). V dropped 5 bases and J dropped 5; count of bases not matched to a gene: 8. The CDR3 DNA reads TGTGCCAGCAGCCACCGGACAGGGGGTATGGAGACCCAGTACTTC. Encoded protein: CASSHRTGGMETQYF.

To note about this clone: The sample carries other DNA sequences with the same CDR3. The chain has TRBV27 and TRBJ2-7; 10 bases align to TRBD1. Per the germline V gene, CDR1 is MNHEY and CDR2 is SMNVEV (reference sequence). V gave up 3 bases and J gave up 7 bases; unmatched junction bases: 9. The CDR3 loop spans 15 amino acids. The CDR3 loop reads CASSLASGTGEEQYF. The DNA of the CDR3 is TGTGCCAGCAGTTTGGCCTCCGGGACAGGGGAAGAGCAGTACTTC.

The gene calls are TRBV11-2 and TRBJ2-7, with 15 positions matching TRBD2. The J segment lost 7 bases and the V segment lost 5 bases, leaving 3 bases of the junction unmatched. The CDR3 extends over 14 amino acids. CDR1 and CDR2 from the germline V gene are SGHAT and FQNNGV. CDR3 DNA: TGTGCCAGCAGCCACGGACTAGCGGGAGGGGAGCAGTACTTC. Protein product: CASSHGLAGGEQYF.

The chain combines TRBV4-1 with TRBJ2-5; 11 bases line up with TRBD2. Judging by the DNA end, TRBJ2-7 fits better; the J call may be wrong. The CDR3 length is 15 residues. Per the germline V gene, CDR1 is MGHRA and CDR2 is YSYEKL. The CDR3 reads CASSLTSGETYEQYF. The CDR3 coding sequence is TGCGCCAGCAGCCTGACTAGCGGGGAAACCTACGAGCAGTACTTC.

J is TRBJ1-2 and V is TRBV27; 7 nucleotides agree with TRBD1. This CDR3 spans 13 amino acids. CDR1 MNHEY and CDR2 SMNVEV come from the germline V gene (reference sequence). J was trimmed by 4 bases and V by 3 bases; bases with no gene match: 2. The CDR3 region is CASSLGQTYGYTF. The CDR3 bases are TGTGCCAGCAGTTTGGGACAGACCTATGGCTACACCTTC.

The chain links TRBV6-4 to TRBJ2-3, with TRBD2 matching 10 bases. This CDR3 has 15 amino acids. Germline lookup yields CDR1 MRHNA and CDR2 SNTAGT. The trim removed 3 bases at V and 2 bases at J, leaving 2 bases unmatched. The CDR3 bases are TGTGCCAGCAGTGAAGGGACTAGCGCCACAGATACGCAGTATTTT. It translates to CASSEGTSATDTQYF.

This clone rates as medium-sized (0.01 to 0.1%). V usage is TRBV21-1 and J usage is TRBJ1-2; TRBD1 is the table's D call, not checked against the DNA. TRBV21-1 is deemed a pseudogene. The CDR3 spans 13 residues. CDR3 sequence (DNA): TGTGCCAGCAGCAAAGGACAGAACTATGGCTACACCTTC. Its protein product is CASSKGQNYGYTF.

This clone is medium-sized by share. V gene TRBV6-1 combines with J gene TRBJ2-1; 7 bases match TRBD2. With 3 bases clipped from V and 0 bases from J, the junction kept 5 bases outside the gene matches. The CDR3 is 16 amino acids. Germline-derived CDR1 and CDR2 are MNHNS and SASEGT. The CDR3 reads CASSEGGRPSYNEQFF. The CDR3 DNA follows: TGTGCCAGCAGTGAGGGGGGGAGGCCCTCCTACAATGAGCAGTTCTTC.

This chain's CDR3 is CASSRTPATGFTGELFF. As DNA, the CDR3 is TGCGCCAGCAGCCGCACCCCCGCGACAGGGTTCACCGGGGAGCTGTTTTTT. This chain links TRBV4-1 with TRBJ2-2, with 7 bases that match TRBD1. The germline V gene has CDR1 MGHRA and CDR2 YSYEKL. V trimming: 4 bases; J trimming: 4 bases; junction bases outside the gene matches: 12. This CDR3 spans 17 amino acids.

This clone was observed a few times. The genes are TRBV7-9 and TRBJ2-5; 9 nucleotides agree with TRBD1. The germline CDR1 and CDR2 sequences are SEHNR and FQNEAQ (reference sequence). Unmatched junction bases numbered 5, after V lost 1 base and J lost 5 bases. This CDR3 is 15 amino acids long. CDR3 DNA sequence: TGTGCCAGCAGCTTAGTCCTGACAGGGGGGGAGACCCAGTACTTC. Amino acid sequence: CASSLVLTGGETQYF.

The chain is built from TRBV30 and TRBJ1-2, with D possibly TRBD1 on 6 matching bases. The germline CDR1 and CDR2 sequences are GTSNPN and SVGIG (reference sequence). The germline V and J ends were trimmed by 0 bases and 8 bases, with 13 bases remaining between them. This CDR3 region has 13 residues. The CDR3 reads CAWSVGGGFGYTF. CDR3 bases: TGTGCCTGGAGTGTAGGGGGGGGGTTCGGCTACACCTTC. Based on the CDR3 plus reference TRBV30 and TRBJ1-2, the full variable domain is SQTIHQWPATLVQPVGSPLSLECTVEGTSNPNLYWYRQAAGRGLQLLFYSVGIGQISSEVPQNLSASRPQDRQFILSSKKLLLSDSGFYLCAWSVGGGFGYTFGSGTRLTVV.

This clone was observed a few times. The chain uses TRBV5-5 and TRBJ2-2, with 15 bases identical to TRBD2. Germline CDR1 SGHKS, CDR2 YYEKEE (reference sequence). CDR3 length: 19 residues. Germline trimming cut 4 bases from V and 3 bases from J; bases unmatched to any gene: 10. CDR3 sequence (DNA): TGTGCCAGCAGCGGGTCTCCGGGACTAGCGGGAGGCGACACCGGGGAGCTGTTTTTT. Protein: CASSGSPGLAGGDTGELFF. Combining the CDR3 with reference TRBV5-5 and TRBJ2-2 gives the whole variable domain DAGVTQSPTHLIKTRGQQVTLRCSPISGHKSVSWYQQVLGQGPQFIFQYYEKEERGRGNFPDRFSARQFPNYSSELNVNALLLGDSALYLCASSGSPGLAGGDTGELFFGEGSRLTVL.

The chain uses TRBV19 and TRBJ2-7; D not certain. The CDR3 runs 16 residues. Germline V CDR1 and CDR2: LNHDA, SQIVND (reference sequence). V was cut by 6 bases and J by 4 bases, with 22 bases left in between. The CDR3 spells CASSQQDLEQTYEQYF. CDR3 DNA sequence: TGTGCCAGTAGCCAACAAGATTTAGAGCAGACTTACGAGCAGTACTTC.

The chain carries TRBV27 and TRBJ1-6; a possible D gene is TRBD1 (5 bases). CDR1 and CDR2 from the germline V gene are MNHEY and SMNVEV (reference sequence). V lost 7 bases and J 2 bases, leaving 15 bases between the germline ends. The CDR3 length is 16 residues. The CDR3 spells CASNRAGDAYNSPLHF. DNA of the CDR3: TGTGCCAGCAACCGGGCGGGGGACGCCTATAATTCACCCCTCCACTTT.

This clone was detected a few times. The genes are TRBV10-1 and TRBJ2-3; the match to TRBD2 covers 15 bases. The CDR3 length is 16 residues. J gave up 4 bases and V 6 bases, and 5 bases lay outside the gene matches. The germline gives CDR1 WNHNN, CDR2 SYGVQD (reference sequence). The CDR3 DNA sequence: TGCGCCAGCAGCACCGGGACTAGCGGGAGGTCAGATACGCAGTATTTT. Translated: CASSTGTSGRSDTQYF.

The rearrangement links TRBV5-3 to TRBJ2-7, with D tentatively TRBD1 (6 bases). TRBV5-3 is annotated as an ORF whose role is uncertain. The CDR3 spans 16 residues. V lost 2 bases to trimming and J lost 0 bases, with 15 bases between them. For the CDR3, the DNA is TGTGCCAGAAGCTTATACAGCCGCAGGGGCTCCTACGAGCAGTACTTC. Amino acid sequence: CARSLYSRRGSYEQYF.

This clone was counted a few times. The J gene is TRBJ2-7, the V gene TRBV5-4; the D is unclear. The CDR3 runs to 14 residues. Trimming left V 0 bases short and J 2 bases short, with 9 bases between. CDR1 and CDR2 (germline): SGHNT, YYREEE (reference sequence). The CDR3 sequence is CASSLDQGAYEQYF. CDR3 in DNA: TGTGCCAGCAGCTTGGATCAAGGAGCCTACGAGCAGTACTTC. The full variable domain, completed using reference TRBV5-4 and TRBJ2-7, is ETGVTQSPTHLIKTRGQQVTLRCSSQSGHNTVSWYQQALGQGPQFIFQYYREEENGRGNFPPRFSGLQFPNYSSELNVNALELDDSALYLCASSLDQGAYEQYFGPGTRLTVT.